What follows is one T cell receptor (beta chain) and its context. This sample stems from a study of lymphopenia after photon versus proton radiotherapy. Profiling relied on immunoSEQ multiplex PCR, and the TCRdb table lists in-frame clones only, not all of them. The sample has roughly 65,000 clones, about nine tenths seen once. V was clipped by 4 bases and J by 1 base; unmatched bases: 1. CDR3 size: 14 residues. Germline CDR1 reads MRHNA; CDR2 reads SNTAGT. The clonotype was recovered from a woman in her seventies with pancreatic cancer. The gene calls are TRBV6-4 and TRBJ1-1, with TRBD1 matching 9 bases. The sequences come from peripheral blood, collected from a patient treated with photon-based radiotherapy. This chain's CDR3 is CASSVQGANTEAFF. In DNA, the CDR3 is TGTGCCAGCAGTGTACAGGGGGCGAACACTGAAGCTTTCTTT.